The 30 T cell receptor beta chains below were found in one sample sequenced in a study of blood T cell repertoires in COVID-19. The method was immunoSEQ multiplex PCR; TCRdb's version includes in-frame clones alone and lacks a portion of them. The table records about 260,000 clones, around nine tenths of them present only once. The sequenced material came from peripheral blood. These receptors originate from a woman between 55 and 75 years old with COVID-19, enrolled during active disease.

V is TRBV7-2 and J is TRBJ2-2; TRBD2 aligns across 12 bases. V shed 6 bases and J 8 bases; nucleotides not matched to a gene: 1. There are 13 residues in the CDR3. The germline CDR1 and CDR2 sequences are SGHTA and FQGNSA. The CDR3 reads CASSTSGRGELFF. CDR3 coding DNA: TGTGCCAGCAGTACTAGCGGGAGGGGGGAGCTGTTTTTT.

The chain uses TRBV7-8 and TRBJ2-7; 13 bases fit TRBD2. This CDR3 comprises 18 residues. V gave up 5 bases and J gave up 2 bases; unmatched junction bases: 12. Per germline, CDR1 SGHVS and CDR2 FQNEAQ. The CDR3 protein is CASSPSGLAGVGPYEQYF. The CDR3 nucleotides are TGTGCCAGCAGCCCCAGTGGACTAGCGGGAGTAGGGCCCTACGAGCAGTACTTC.

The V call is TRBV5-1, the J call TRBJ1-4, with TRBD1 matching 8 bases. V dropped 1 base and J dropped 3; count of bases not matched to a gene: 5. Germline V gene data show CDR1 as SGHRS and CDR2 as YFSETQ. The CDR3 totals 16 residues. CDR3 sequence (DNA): TGCGCCAGCAGCTTGTCCGACAGGGGTTCTAATGAAAAACTGTTTTTT. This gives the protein CASSLSDRGSNEKLFF.

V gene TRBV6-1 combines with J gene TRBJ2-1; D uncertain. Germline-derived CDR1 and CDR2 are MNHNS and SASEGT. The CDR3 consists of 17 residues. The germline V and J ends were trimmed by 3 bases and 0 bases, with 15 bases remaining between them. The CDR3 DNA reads TGTGCCAGCAGTGAGAGAGAATACTCACCCTCCTACAATGAGCAGTTCTTC. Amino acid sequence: CASSEREYSPSYNEQFF.

The CDR3 nucleotides read TGCGCCAGCAGCTTGTTCGGGACTAGCACAGATACGCAGTATTTT. It yields the protein CASSLFGTSTDTQYF. The J gene is TRBJ2-3, the V gene TRBV5-1; TRBD2 is a possible D gene (6 bases). The CDR3 is made up of 15 amino acids. Germline loops: CDR1 SGHRS, CDR2 YFSETQ. Trimming cost V 1 base and J 0 bases, with 9 bases left between them.

In nucleotides, the CDR3 is TGTGCCAGTAGCCCCGGGACAGACTATAGCAATCAGCCCCAGCATTTT. This gives the protein CASSPGTDYSNQPQHF. The rearrangement joins TRBV19 to TRBJ1-5, with 7 nucleotides matching TRBD1. Germline V CDR1 and CDR2: LNHDA, SQIVND (reference sequence). This CDR3 has 16 amino acids. Losses at the gene ends were 6 bases for V and 0 bases for J; bases not matched to a gene: 8.

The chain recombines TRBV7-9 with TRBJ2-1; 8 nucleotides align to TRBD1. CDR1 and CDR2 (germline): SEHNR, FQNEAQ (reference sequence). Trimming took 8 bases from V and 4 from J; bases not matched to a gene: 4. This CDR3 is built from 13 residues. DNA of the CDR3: TGTGCCAGCGACACAGGGGGGTACAATGAGCAGTTCTTC. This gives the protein CASDTGGYNEQFF.

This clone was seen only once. CDR3 sequence reads: CASSPTPTSGSLQYF. The DNA for the CDR3 is TGTGCCAGCAGTCCCACCCCGACTAGCGGCAGCCTGCAGTATTTT. The V gene is TRBV28, the J gene TRBJ2-3; 9 positions match TRBD2. Germline CDR1 reads MDHEN; CDR2 reads SYDVKM. The CDR3 extends over 15 amino acids. The trim removed 5 bases at V and 11 bases at J, leaving 14 bases unmatched.

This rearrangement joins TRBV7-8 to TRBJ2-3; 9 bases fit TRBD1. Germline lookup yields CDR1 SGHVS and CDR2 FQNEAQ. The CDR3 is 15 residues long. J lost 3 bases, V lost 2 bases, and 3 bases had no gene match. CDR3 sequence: CASSLMGQGTDTQYF. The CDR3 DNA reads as TGTGCCAGCAGCTTAATGGGACAGGGAACAGATACGCAGTATTTT. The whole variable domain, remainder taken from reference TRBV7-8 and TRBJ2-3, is GAGVSQSPRYKVAKRGQDVALRCDPISGHVSLFWYQQALGQGPEFLTYFQNEAQLDKSGLPSDRFFAERPEGSVSTLKIQRTQQEDSAVYLCASSLMGQGTDTQYFGPGTRLTVL.

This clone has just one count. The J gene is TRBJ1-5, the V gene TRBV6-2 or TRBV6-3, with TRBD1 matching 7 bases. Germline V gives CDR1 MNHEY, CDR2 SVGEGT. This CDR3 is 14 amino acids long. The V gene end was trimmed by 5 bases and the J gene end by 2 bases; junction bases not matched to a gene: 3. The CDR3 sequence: CASSRQGGNQPQHF. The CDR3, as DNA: TGTGCCAGCAGTCGACAGGGTGGCAATCAGCCCCAGCATTTT.

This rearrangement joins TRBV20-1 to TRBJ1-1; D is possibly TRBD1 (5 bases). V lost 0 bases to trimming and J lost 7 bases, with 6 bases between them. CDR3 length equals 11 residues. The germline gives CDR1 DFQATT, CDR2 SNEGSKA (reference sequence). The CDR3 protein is CSARDQGEAFF. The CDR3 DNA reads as TGCAGTGCTAGAGATCAGGGTGAAGCTTTCTTT.

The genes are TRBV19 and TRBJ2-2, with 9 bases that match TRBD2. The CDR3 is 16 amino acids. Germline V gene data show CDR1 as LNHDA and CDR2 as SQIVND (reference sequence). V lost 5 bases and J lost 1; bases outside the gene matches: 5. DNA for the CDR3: TGTGCCAGTAGTTCCTATAGCGGGGGGAACACCGGGGAGCTGTTTTTT. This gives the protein CASSSYSGGNTGELFF.

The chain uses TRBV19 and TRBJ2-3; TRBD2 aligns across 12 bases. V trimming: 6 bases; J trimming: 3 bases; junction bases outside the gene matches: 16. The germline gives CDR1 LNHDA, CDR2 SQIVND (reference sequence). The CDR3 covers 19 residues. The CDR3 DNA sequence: TGTGCCAGTAGAGGTGGGGCTAGCGGGAGGGCCCGATGGACAGATACGCAGTATTTT. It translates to CASRGGASGRARWTDTQYF.

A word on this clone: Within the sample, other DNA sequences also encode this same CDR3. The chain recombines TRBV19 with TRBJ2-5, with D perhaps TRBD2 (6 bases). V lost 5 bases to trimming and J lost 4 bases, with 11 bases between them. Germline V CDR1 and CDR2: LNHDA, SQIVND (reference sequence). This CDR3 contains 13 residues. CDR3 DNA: TGTGCCAGTAGTGATTCCGGGAGAGAGACCCAGTACTTC. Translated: CASSDSGRETQYF.

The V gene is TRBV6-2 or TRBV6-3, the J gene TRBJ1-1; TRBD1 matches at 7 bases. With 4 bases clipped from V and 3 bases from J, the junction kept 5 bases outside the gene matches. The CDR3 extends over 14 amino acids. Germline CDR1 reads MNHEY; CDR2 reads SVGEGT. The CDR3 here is CASSSGQVDTEAFF. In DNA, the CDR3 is TGTGCCAGCAGTTCCGGACAGGTGGACACTGAAGCTTTCTTT.

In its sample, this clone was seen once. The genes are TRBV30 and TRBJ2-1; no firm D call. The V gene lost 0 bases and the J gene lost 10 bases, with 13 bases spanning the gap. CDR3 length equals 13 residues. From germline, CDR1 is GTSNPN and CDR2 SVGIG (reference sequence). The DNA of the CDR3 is TGTGCCTGGAGTGTACATGAAGAGAGGGAGCAGTTCTTC. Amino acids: CAWSVHEEREQFF.

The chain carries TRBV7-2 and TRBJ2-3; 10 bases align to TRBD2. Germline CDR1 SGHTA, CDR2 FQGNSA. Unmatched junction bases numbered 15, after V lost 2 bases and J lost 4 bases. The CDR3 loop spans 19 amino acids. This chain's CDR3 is CASSLSRSSGSIRADTQYF. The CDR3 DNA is TGTGCCAGCAGCTTATCTAGGTCTAGCGGGAGTATCAGGGCAGATACGCAGTATTTT.

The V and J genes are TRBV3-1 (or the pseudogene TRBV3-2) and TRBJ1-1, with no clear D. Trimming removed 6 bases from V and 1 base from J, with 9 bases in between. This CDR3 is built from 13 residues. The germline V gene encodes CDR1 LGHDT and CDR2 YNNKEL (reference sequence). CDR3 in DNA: TGTGCCAGCAGAGCGGACCGGAACACTGAAGCTTTCTTT. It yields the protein CASRADRNTEAFF.

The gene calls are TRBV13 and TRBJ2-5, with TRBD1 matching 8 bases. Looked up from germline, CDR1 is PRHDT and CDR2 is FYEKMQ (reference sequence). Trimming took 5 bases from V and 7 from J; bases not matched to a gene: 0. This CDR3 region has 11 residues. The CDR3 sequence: CASSTGGTQYF. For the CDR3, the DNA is TGTGCCAGCAGCACAGGGGGGACCCAGTACTTC.

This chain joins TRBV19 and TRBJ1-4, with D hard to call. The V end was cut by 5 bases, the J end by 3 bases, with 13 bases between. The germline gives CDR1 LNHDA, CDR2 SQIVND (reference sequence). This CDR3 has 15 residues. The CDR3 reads CASSGGKFSNEKLFF. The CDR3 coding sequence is TGTGCCAGTAGTGGAGGGAAGTTTTCTAATGAAAAACTGTTTTTT.

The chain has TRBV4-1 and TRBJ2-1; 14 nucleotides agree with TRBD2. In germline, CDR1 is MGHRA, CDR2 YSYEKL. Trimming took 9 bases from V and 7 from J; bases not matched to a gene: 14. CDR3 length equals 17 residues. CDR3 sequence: CASRDTPTSGRVNEQFF. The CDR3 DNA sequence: TGCGCCAGTCGGGACACCCCGACTAGCGGGAGGGTGAATGAGCAGTTCTTC.

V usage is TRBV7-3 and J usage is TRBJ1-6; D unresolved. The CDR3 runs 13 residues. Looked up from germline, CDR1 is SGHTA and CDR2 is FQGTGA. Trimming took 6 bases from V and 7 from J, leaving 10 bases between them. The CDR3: CASSLFGNSPLHF. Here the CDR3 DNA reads TGTGCCAGCAGTTTATTTGGCAATTCACCCCTCCACTTT.

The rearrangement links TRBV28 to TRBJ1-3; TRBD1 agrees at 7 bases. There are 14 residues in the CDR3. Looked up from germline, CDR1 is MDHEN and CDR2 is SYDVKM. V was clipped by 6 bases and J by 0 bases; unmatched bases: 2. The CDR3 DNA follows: TGTGCCAGCAGGACAGGGAGCTCTGGAAACACCATATATTTT. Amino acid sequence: CASRTGSSGNTIYF.

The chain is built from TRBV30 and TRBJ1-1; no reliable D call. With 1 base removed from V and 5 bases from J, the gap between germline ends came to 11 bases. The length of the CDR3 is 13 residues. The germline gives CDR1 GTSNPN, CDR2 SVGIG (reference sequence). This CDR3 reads CAWSEITRTEAFF. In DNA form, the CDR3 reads TGTGCCTGGAGTGAGATTACGCGTACTGAAGCTTTCTTT. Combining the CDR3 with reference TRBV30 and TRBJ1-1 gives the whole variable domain SQTIHQWPATLVQPVGSPLSLECTVEGTSNPNLYWYRQAAGRGLQLLFYSVGIGQISSEVPQNLSASRPQDRQFILSSKKLLLSDSGFYLCAWSEITRTEAFFGQGTRLTVV.

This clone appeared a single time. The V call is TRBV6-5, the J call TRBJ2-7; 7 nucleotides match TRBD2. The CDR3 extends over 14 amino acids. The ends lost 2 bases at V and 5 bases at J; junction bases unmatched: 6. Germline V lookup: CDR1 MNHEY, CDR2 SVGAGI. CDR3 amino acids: CASSYRGAGDEQYF. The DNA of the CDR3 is TGTGCCAGCAGTTACCGGGGCGCGGGAGACGAGCAGTACTTC.

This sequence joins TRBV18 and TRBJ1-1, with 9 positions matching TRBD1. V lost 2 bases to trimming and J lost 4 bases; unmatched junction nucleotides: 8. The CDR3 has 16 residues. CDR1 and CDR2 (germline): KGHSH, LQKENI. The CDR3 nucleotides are TGTGCCAGCTCACCAGGGAACAGGGGGCTGAGCACTGAAGCTTTCTTT. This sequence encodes CASSPGNRGLSTEAFF. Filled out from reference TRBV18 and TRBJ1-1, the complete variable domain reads NAGVMQNPRHLVRRRGQEARLRCSPMKGHSHVYWYRQLPEEGLKFMVYLQKENIIDESGMPKERFSAEFPKEGPSILRIQQVVRGDSAAYFCASSPGNRGLSTEAFFGQGTRLTVV.

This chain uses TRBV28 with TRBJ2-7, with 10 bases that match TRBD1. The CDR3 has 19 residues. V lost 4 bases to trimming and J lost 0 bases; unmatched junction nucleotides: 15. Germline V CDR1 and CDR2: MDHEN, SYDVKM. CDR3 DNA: TGTGCCAGCAGTTCCCTCGGGACAGGGGTCCATCCGAGCTCCTACGAGCAGTACTTC. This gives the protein CASSSLGTGVHPSSYEQYF.

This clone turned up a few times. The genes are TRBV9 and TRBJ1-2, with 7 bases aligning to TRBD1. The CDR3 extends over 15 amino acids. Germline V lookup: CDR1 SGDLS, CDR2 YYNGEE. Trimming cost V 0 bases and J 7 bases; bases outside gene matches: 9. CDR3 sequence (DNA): TGTGCCAGCAGCGTAGCTACCGCAGACAGGGCTGGCTACACCTTC. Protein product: CASSVATADRAGYTF.

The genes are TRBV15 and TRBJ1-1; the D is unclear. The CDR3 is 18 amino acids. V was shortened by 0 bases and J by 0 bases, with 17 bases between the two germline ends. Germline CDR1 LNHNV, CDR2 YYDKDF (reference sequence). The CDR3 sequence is CATSRDLTPLGVNTEAFF. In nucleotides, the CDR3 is TGTGCCACCAGCAGAGATCTTACTCCCCTCGGGGTGAACACTGAAGCTTTCTTT.

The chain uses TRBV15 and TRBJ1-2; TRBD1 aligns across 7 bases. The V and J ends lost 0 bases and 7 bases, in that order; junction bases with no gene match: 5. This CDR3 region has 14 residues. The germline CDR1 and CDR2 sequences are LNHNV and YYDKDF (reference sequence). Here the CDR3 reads CATSRDNRGRGYTF. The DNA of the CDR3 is TGTGCCACCAGCAGAGATAACAGGGGCCGTGGCTACACCTTC.